The entry below gives a single T cell receptor (beta chain) sequence along with its context. This sample was included in a study of long-term antiretroviral therapy in people with HIV. Germline V CDR1 and CDR2: SGDLS, YYNGEE. The CDR3 is 16 residues long. The V and J ends lost 6 bases and 6 bases respectively, with 25 bases between them. immunoSEQ v3.0 was run at survey level. Sequencing used immunoSEQ multiplex PCR; TCRdb keeps in-frame clones, though not all of them. Of tens of thousands of clones in the sample, roughly 84% were seen once. This sequence originates from a man aged 40-49 years with HIV. The J gene is TRBJ2-7, the V gene TRBV9; D uncertain. The starting material was unsorted PBMCs, obtained about 2.4 years after starting antiretroviral therapy. This CDR3 reads CASTPENGAPQAEQYF. The CDR3 DNA reads TGTGCCAGCACCCCTGAAAACGGTGCACCCCAGGCCGAGCAGTACTTC.